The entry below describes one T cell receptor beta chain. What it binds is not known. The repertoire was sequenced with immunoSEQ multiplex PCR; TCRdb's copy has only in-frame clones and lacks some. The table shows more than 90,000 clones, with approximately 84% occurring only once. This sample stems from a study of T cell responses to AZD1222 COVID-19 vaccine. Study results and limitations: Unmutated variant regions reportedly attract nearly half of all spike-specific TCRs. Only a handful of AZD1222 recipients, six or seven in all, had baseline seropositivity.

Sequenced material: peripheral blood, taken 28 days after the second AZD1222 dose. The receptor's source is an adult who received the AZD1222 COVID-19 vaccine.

The CDR3 sequence is CASSLEGRYNSPLHF. The CDR3 DNA reads TGTGCCAGCAGCTTAGAAGGACGGTATAATTCACCCCTCCACTTT. The chain is built from TRBV7-8 and TRBJ1-6; D is unresolved. Per germline, CDR1 SGHVS and CDR2 FQNEAQ. V was pared by 1 base and J by 4 bases, with 8 bases between. The CDR3 is 15 amino acids.